The present entry profiles one T cell receptor beta chain with its context. This sample was included in a study of control samples from healthy donors and cancer patients. Assay used: immunoSEQ multiplex PCR; TCRdb lists only in-frame clones, some missing. The sample records roughly 26,000 clones, 65% to 90% being singletons. The CDR3 has 15 amino acids. Looked up from germline, CDR1 is SGHKS and CDR2 is YYEKEE (reference sequence). Deletions cut 0 bases from V and 2 bases from J, with 12 bases between. What was sequenced was PBMCs. The chain carries TRBV5-5 and TRBJ2-7; the D call may be TRBD1 or TRBD2 (6 bases each). The receptor was derived from a woman aged 55 to 70 with head and neck cancer. The CDR3 reads CASSLERGETYEQYF. In DNA, the CDR3 is TGTGCCAGCAGCTTGGAAAGGGGGGAGACCTACGAGCAGTACTTC.